Each of the 6 T cell receptor beta chains below was sequenced from the same sample in a study of cytomegalovirus exposure and HLA in healthy donors. The study ran its PCR with 60 Vbeta and 13 Jbeta primers. The table came from immunoSEQ multiplex PCR; TCRdb's copy has only in-frame clones and leaves some out. The sample records over 95,000 clones, over 60% being singletons. Sequenced input: PBMCs. These receptors were collected from a female donor in good health and CMV-seronegative.

V usage is TRBV5-1 and J usage is TRBJ2-1; TRBD1 matches at 9 bases. The trim removed 7 bases at V and 6 bases at J, leaving 8 bases unmatched. Germline CDR1 is SGHRS and CDR2 is YFSETQ. The CDR3 totals 14 residues. Here the CDR3 reads CASHTGQGFNEQFF. The CDR3 DNA sequence: TGCGCCAGCCACACCGGACAGGGGTTCAATGAGCAGTTCTTC.

In its sample, this clone was seen a few times. The chain combines TRBV19 with TRBJ1-1, with TRBD1 matching 8 bases. J was trimmed by 7 bases and V by 5 bases; bases with no gene match: 12. The length of the CDR3 is 15 residues. Germline-derived CDR1 and CDR2 are LNHDA and SQIVND (reference sequence). CDR3 DNA: TGTGCCAGTAGTGCAACGGACAGGGTACAGGATGAAGCTTTCTTT. It encodes CASSATDRVQDEAFF.

In this sample, this clone is medium-sized. CDR3 DNA: TGTGCCAGCTCAAACCTAGCGGGGATTTACAATGAGCAGTTCTTC. This codes for CASSNLAGIYNEQFF. The chain combines TRBV18 with TRBJ2-1; TRBD2 aligns across 9 bases. The CDR3 contains 15 residues. Germline V gene data show CDR1 as KGHSH and CDR2 as LQKENI. The V gene end was trimmed by 5 bases and the J gene end by 4 bases; junction bases not matched to a gene: 6.

This clone was seen a handful of times. V gene TRBV15 combines with J gene TRBJ2-7; TRBD2 is a possible D gene (7 bases). The CDR3 is made up of 18 amino acids. The germline V and J ends were trimmed by 6 bases and 0 bases, with 24 bases remaining between them. The germline CDR1 and CDR2 sequences are LNHNV and YYDKDF (reference sequence). The CDR3 loop reads CATSGGLGGSTSSYEQYF. The CDR3 coding sequence is TGTGCCACCAGTGGAGGACTAGGGGGTAGCACTTCCTCCTACGAGCAGTACTTC.

The chain links TRBV27 to TRBJ1-2; TRBD1 matches at 8 bases. The CDR3 length is 15 residues. The ends lost 0 bases at V and 8 bases at J; junction bases unmatched: 8. Per germline, CDR1 MNHEY and CDR2 SMNVEV (reference sequence). In nucleotides, the CDR3 is TGTGCCAGCAGTTTATCGGGGACAGGACTTGAGGGCTACACCTTC. Its translation: CASSLSGTGLEGYTF.

The DNA of the CDR3 is TGTGCCAGCAGCCAAGATAATAGCGGGGGGGTAAATAAAAAGCAGTACTTC. Protein sequence: CASSQDNSGGVNKKQYF. The chain links TRBV4-2 to TRBJ2-7, with 11 bases identical to TRBD2. The length of the CDR3 is 17 residues. CDR1 and CDR2 from the germline V gene are LGHNA and YNFKEQ. With 0 bases clipped from V and 8 bases from J, the junction kept 12 bases outside the gene matches.